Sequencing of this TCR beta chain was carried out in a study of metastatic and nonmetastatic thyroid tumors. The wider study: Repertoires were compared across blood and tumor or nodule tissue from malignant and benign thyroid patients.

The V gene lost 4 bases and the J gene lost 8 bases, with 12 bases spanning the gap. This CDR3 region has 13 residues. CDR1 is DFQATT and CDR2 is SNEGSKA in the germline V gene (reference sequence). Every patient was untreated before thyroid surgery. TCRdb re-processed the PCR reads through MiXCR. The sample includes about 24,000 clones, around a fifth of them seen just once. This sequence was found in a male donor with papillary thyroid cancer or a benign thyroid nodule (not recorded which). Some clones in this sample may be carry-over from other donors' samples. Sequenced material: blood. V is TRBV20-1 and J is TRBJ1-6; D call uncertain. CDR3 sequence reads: CSAIAGLHSPLHF. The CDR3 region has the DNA TGCAGTGCTATAGCTGGGTTGCATTCACCCCTCCACTTT.